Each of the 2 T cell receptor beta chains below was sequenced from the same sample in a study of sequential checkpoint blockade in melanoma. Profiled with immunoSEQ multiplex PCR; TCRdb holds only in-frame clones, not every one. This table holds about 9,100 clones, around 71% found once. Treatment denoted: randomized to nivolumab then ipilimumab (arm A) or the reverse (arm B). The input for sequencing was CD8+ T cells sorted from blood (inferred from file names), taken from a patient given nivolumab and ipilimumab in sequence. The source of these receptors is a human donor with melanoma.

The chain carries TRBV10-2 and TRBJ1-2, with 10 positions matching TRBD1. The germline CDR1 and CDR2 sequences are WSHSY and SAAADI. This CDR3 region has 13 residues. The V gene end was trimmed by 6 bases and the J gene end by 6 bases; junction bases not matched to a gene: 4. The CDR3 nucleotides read TGCGCCAGCAGATCAGGGACAGGGGATGGCTACACCTTC. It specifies CASRSGTGDGYTF.

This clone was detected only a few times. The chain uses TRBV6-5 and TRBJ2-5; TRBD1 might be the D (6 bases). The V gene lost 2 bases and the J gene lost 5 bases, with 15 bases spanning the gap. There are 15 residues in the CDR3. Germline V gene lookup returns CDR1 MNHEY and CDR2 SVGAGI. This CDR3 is CASSYGQGNWETQYF. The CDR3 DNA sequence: TGTGCCAGCAGTTACGGGCAGGGGAATTGGGAGACCCAGTACTTC.